A single T cell receptor (beta chain) is shown here with its context. Profiled with immunoSEQ multiplex PCR; TCRdb holds only in-frame clones, not every one. The sample lists roughly 30,000 clones, about nine tenths occurring once. The data stem from a study of blood T cell repertoires in COVID-19. Study at large: Sites in the United States, Italy and Spain provided acute and convalescent COVID-19 samples. PBMCs, B-cell-depleted T cells, or T cells were the source of the cDNA or gDNA that made up the material.

The sample was peripheral blood. The clonotype comes from a man in his sixties with acute or convalescent COVID-19.

CDR3 coding DNA: TGTGCCAGCAGCCTCCGGGACAGCTCCTACTCTTCGGCCAACGTCCTGACTTTC. As protein: CASSLRDSSYSSANVLTF. The chain has TRBV7-9 and TRBJ2-6; 7 bases match TRBD1. From germline, CDR1 is SEHNR and CDR2 FQNEAQ (reference sequence). The CDR3 is 18 amino acids. Trimming cost V 5 bases and J 6 bases; bases outside gene matches: 16.